These 2 T cell receptor beta chains share one sample of origin, sequenced in a study of shared clonotypes between healthy human individuals. Clones were read by immunoSEQ multiplex PCR, and TCRdb kept only the in-frame ones, dropping some. The sample records approximately 2.4 million clones, around 95% being singletons. Input material: naive CD4+ T cells sorted from blood. As to subset: CD45RA+ positively selected. Receptors were obtained from a man younger than 35 in good health.

The J gene is TRBJ2-7, the V gene TRBV28; D is uncertain. The CDR3 spans 12 residues. With 2 bases removed from V and 4 bases from J, the gap between germline ends came to 6 bases. The germline CDR1 and CDR2 sequences are MDHEN and SYDVKM. CDR3 DNA: TGTGCCAGCAGTTTAATACCATACGAGCAGTACTTC. It yields the protein CASSLIPYEQYF. The full variable domain, rest sourced from reference TRBV28 and TRBJ2-7, is DVKVTQSSRYLVKRTGEKVFLECVQDMDHENMFWYRQDPGLGLRLIYFSYDVKMKEKGDIPEGYSVSREKKERFSLILESASTNQTSMYLCASSLIPYEQYFGPGTRLTVT.

CDR3 region: CASSFGRPVGEQYF. The CDR3 nucleotides read TGTGCCAGCAGCTTTGGTAGACCCGTGGGGGAGCAGTACTTC. V gene TRBV5-6 combines with J gene TRBJ2-7, with unresolved D. CDR1 SGHDT and CDR2 YYEEEE come from the germline V gene. Trimming removed 2 bases from V and 7 bases from J, with 16 bases in between. The CDR3 is 14 amino acids.